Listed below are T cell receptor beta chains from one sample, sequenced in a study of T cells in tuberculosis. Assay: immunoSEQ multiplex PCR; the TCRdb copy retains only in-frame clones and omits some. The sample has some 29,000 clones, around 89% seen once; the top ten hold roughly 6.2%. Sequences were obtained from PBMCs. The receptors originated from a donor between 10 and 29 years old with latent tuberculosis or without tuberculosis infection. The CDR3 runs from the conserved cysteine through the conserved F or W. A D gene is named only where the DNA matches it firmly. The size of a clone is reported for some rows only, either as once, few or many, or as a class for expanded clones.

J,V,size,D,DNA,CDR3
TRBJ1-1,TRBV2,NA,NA,TGTGCCAGCAGTGAAAAAGGGACAACCACTGAAGCTTTCTTT,CASSEKGTTTEAFF
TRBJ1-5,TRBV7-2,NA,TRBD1,TGTGCCAGCAGCCCCGGGACAGGAGGCCAGCCCCAGCATTTT,CASSPGTGGQPQHF
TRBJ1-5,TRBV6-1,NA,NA,TGTGCCAGCAGTGAAGGGGAGGAGAATCAGCCCCAGCATTTT,CASSEGEENQPQHF
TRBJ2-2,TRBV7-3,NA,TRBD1,TGTGCCAGCAGCTCGGGACAGAGCACCGGGGAGCTGTTTTTT,CASSSGQSTGELFF
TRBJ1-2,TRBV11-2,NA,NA,TGTGCCAGCCGGGGGATTACTAACTATGGCTACACCTTC,CASRGITNYGYTF
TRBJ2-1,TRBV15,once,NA,TGTGCCACCAGCGAAACCACGACTAGTTATGAGCAGTTCTTC,CATSETTTSYEQFF
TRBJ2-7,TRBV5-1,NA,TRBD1,TGCGCCAGCACCCTGGGACAGACCTACGAGCAGTACTTC,CASTLGQTYEQYF
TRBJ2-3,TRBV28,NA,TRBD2,TGTGCCAGCGGAGTGGAAGCGGGGGCCCAGGTGCATACGCAGTATTTT,CASGVEAGAQVHTQYF
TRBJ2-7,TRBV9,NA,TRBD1,TGTGCCAGCAGCGCCGGGACAGGGGGACGGAACGAGCAGTACTTC,CASSAGTGGRNEQYF
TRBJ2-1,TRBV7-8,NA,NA,TGTGCCAGCAGCGTACAGGGATCTCCAGTGAATGAGCAGTTCTTC,CASSVQGSPVNEQFF
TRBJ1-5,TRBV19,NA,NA,TGTGCCAGTACCCTCGGGGGGCGCGGCAATCAGCCCCAGCATTTT,CASTLGGRGNQPQHF
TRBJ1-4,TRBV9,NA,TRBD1,TGTGCCAGCAGCGTCTCAGGGGGAACTAATGAAAAACTGTTTTTT,CASSVSGGTNEKLFF
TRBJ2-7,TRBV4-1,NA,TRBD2,TGCGCCAGCAGCCAGGAACGGGGGGGCCGCGAGCAGTACTTC,CASSQERGGREQYF
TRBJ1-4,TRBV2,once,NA,TGTGCCACCAGCAGTGGGGCCCGTAATGAAAAACTGTTTTTT,CATSSGARNEKLFF
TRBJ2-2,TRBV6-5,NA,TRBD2,TGTGCCAGCAGGGGACTAGCGGCCACCGGGGAGCTGTTTTTT,CASRGLAATGELFF
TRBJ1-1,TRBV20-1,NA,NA,TGCAGTGCCCCGCACAGGGTGTACCATTTCTTT,CSAPHRVYHFF
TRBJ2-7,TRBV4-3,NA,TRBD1,TGCGCCAGCAGCCCGGACAGGATGTACTACGAGCAGTACTTC,CASSPDRMYYEQYF
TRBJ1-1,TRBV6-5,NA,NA,TGTGCCAGCAGTTACTTAACTGAAGCTTTCTTT,CASSYLTEAFF
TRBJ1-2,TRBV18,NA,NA,TGTGCCAGCTCACCAACCGGGGATCGCGGCTACACCTTC,CASSPTGDRGYTF
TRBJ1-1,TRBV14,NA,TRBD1,TGTGCCAGCAGCCAAGAGGGGACAGGGAGGAGGACTGAAGCTTTCTTT,CASSQEGTGRRTEAFF
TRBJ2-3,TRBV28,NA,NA,TGTGCCAGCCACGGCCTAGCGTTCCCAGATACGCAGTATTTT,CASHGLAFPDTQYF
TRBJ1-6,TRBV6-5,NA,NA,TGTGCCAGCAGTTACGGGGGGAGCTCCTATAATTCACCCCTCCACTTT,CASSYGGSSYNSPLHF
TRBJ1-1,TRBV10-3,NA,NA,TGTGCCATCAGTGAGTCTAAGCTATTGAACACTGAAGCTTTCTTT,CAISESKLLNTEAFF
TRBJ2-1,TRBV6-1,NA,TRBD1,TGTGCCAGCAGGGGGGACAGCTACTCCTACAATGAGCAGTTCTTC,CASRGDSYSYNEQFF
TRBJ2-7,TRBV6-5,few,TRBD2,TGTGCCAGCAGTTACTCGACTAGCGGGGGGTACGAGCAGTACTTC,CASSYSTSGGYEQYF
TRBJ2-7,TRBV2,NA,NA,TGTGCCAGCAGTGAGTTACAGCACTACGAGCAGTACTTC,CASSELQHYEQYF
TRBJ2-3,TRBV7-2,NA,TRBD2,TGTGCCAGCAGCTTATCTGTTATAGCGGGGGGGCCGGATACGCAGTATTTT,CASSLSVIAGGPDTQYF
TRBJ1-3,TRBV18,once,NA,TGTGCCAGCTCACCACCGCGGACTGCTGGAAACACCATATATTTT,CASSPPRTAGNTIYF
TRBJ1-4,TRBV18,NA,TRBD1,TGTGCCAGCTCACCACCCGGGACAGGGGGTGAAAAACTGTTTTTT,CASSPPGTGGEKLFF
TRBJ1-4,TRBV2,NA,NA,TGTGCCAGCGAATTCGGTACTAATGAAAAACTGTTTTTT,CASEFGTNEKLFF
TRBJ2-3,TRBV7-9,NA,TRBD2,TGTGCCAGCAGCCTAAACATCGGGGGGGCGACGCAGTATTTT,CASSLNIGGATQYF
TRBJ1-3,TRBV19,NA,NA,TGTGCCATTGGCCAGGGGAACACCATATATTTT,CAIGQGNTIYF
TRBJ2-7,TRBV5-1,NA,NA,TGCGCCAGCAGCTTGGATGGCCAAAATTACGAGCAGTACTTC,CASSLDGQNYEQYF
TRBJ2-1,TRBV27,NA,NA,TGTGCCAGCAGTTTCGACTTGCATGAGCAGTTCTTC,CASSFDLHEQFF
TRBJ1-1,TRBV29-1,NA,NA,TGCAGCGTTGAATCGGGCTCAGGGTGGAGCATGAACACTGAAGCTTTCTTT,CSVESGSGWSMNTEAFF
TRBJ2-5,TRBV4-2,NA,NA,TGTGCCAGCAGCCAAGAGGGTACAGGGACCCAAGAGACCCAGTACTTC,CASSQEGTGTQETQYF
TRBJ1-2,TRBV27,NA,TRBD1,TGTGCCAGCAGTTTAACCGGGACAGGGGGCGCTGGGGGCTACACCTTC,CASSLTGTGGAGGYTF
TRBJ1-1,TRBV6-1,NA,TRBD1,TGTGCCAGCAGTGAAGGGGGACAGGGCCCCGAAGCTTTCTTT,CASSEGGQGPEAFF
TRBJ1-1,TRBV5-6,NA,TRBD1,TGTGCCAGCAGCTTGGCACAGGGGGATGGCATGAACACTGAAGCTTTCTTT,CASSLAQGDGMNTEAFF
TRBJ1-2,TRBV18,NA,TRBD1,TGTGCCAGCTCACCGCCTGGACAGGGGGTTAACTATGGCTACACCTTC,CASSPPGQGVNYGYTF
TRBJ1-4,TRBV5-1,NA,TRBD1,TGCGCCAGCAGCGTACGAAACAGGGGGCGTGATGAAAAACTGTTTTTT,CASSVRNRGRDEKLFF
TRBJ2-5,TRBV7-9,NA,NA,TGTGCCAGCAGCTCTAAACAAGAGACCCAGTACTTC,CASSSKQETQYF
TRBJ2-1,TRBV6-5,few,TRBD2,TGTGCCAGCAGTTACTCGACTAGCGGGGGGTTTGAGCAGTTCTTC,CASSYSTSGGFEQFF
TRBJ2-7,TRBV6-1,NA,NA,TGTGCCAGCAGTGAGAATCAACACAGATCCTACGAGCAGTACTTC,CASSENQHRSYEQYF
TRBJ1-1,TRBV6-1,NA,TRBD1,TGTGCCAGCCACAAACAGGGGGCTGGCACTGAAGCTTTCTTT,CASHKQGAGTEAFF
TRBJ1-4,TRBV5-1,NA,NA,TGCGCCAGCAGCTTGGGGCCTGCAACTAATGAAAAACTGTTTTTT,CASSLGPATNEKLFF